Sequencing of this TCR beta chain was carried out in a study of response to subunit inactivated influenza vaccine. The length of the CDR3 is 13 residues. V was clipped by 1 base and J by 2 bases, with 6 bases between them. Germline V lookup: CDR1 SGHRS, CDR2 YFSETQ. Study outcomes and limitations: Authors suggested each seasonal influenza vaccination recruits few new T cells.

TCRdb recomputed calls from the RT-PCR reads with MiXCR, one row per CDR3 protein. Of about 580,000 distinct CDR3 sequences listed, less than 15% are singletons. This clonotype was found a few times. The antigen is unknown. The chain has TRBV5-1 and TRBJ1-1; no firm D call. The source material was PBMCs from blood, sampled approximately 13 days after vaccination. This clonotype was sampled from a middle-aged man who received an inactivated influenza vaccine. The CDR3 region is CASSLNSNTEAFF. The CDR3, as DNA: TGCGCCAGCAGCTTGAACAGTAACACTGAAGCTTTCTTT.